These 12 T cell receptor beta chains were all obtained from the same sample, sequenced in a study of blood T cell repertoires in COVID-19. The data were produced by immunoSEQ multiplex PCR, yet TCRdb's version contains in-frame clones alone and is incomplete. The data contain just over 250,000 clones, around 92% of them singletons. Sequencing was carried out using peripheral blood. These receptors all come from a young adult with COVID-19, enrolled during active disease.

V is TRBV7-9 and J is TRBJ1-2; 8 positions match TRBD1. Germline CDR1 SEHNR, CDR2 FQNEAQ (reference sequence). With 7 bases clipped from V and 3 bases from J, the junction kept 4 bases outside the gene matches. The CDR3 sequence is 13 residues long. The DNA of the CDR3 is TGTGCCAGCAACGGACAGGGTTACTATGGCTACACCTTC. Amino acid sequence: CASNGQGYYGYTF.

The chain links TRBV27 to TRBJ2-2, with 13 bases that match TRBD2. V shed 4 bases, J shed 0 bases, and the junction held 5 bases outside the gene matches. This CDR3 spans 18 amino acids. Germline assignment: CDR1 MNHEY and CDR2 SMNVEV (reference sequence). The CDR3 sequence is CASSSLTSGRSNTGELFF. The CDR3 bases are TGTGCCAGCAGTTCCTTGACTAGCGGGAGGTCGAACACCGGGGAGCTGTTTTTT.

This sequence joins TRBV13 and TRBJ2-1, with no clear D. V shed 2 bases and J shed 6 bases, with 14 bases lying between them. Germline V gives CDR1 PRHDT, CDR2 FYEKMQ (reference sequence). This CDR3 is built from 15 residues. The CDR3 sequence is CASSLFGGLSNEQFF. The CDR3 DNA sequence: TGTGCCAGCAGCTTATTCGGCGGATTAAGCAATGAGCAGTTCTTC.

The CDR3, as DNA: TGTGCCACCAGCAGAGACAGGACTAGCGCCAAAGAGACCCAGTACTTC. Translating gives CATSRDRTSAKETQYF. The rearrangement uses TRBV15 and TRBJ2-5; 9 positions match TRBD2. V lost 0 bases and J lost 3; bases outside the gene matches: 5. This CDR3 spans 16 amino acids. CDR1 and CDR2 from the germline V gene are LNHNV and YYDKDF (reference sequence).

This clone has only one observation. The CDR3 coding sequence is TGTGCCAGTAGTTCACAGGGGGCCGCCTACAATGAGCAGTTCTTC. This codes for CASSSQGAAYNEQFF. This chain links TRBV19 with TRBJ2-1; 9 nucleotides align to TRBD1. The CDR3 has 15 residues. V was clipped by 5 bases and J by 2 bases; unmatched bases: 4. The germline V gene encodes CDR1 LNHDA and CDR2 SQIVND (reference sequence). Combining the CDR3 with reference TRBV19 and TRBJ2-1 gives the whole variable domain DGGITQSPKYLFRKEGQNVTLSCEQNLNHDAMYWYRQDPGQGLRLIYYSQIVNDFQKGDIAEGYSVSREKKESFPLTVTSAQKNPTAFYLCASSSQGAAYNEQFFGPGTRLTVL.

This chain uses TRBV7-2 with TRBJ1-5; a weak D match, TRBD1 (5 bases). V was trimmed by 4 bases and J by 5 bases, leaving 12 bases between them. Germline CDR1 is SGHTA and CDR2 is FQGNSA. The CDR3 spans 14 residues. CDR3 nucleotides: TGTGCCAGCAGCTCCGACAGTGCGTATCAGCCCCAGCATTTT. This translates into CASSSDSAYQPQHF. The full variable domain, with the rest looked up from reference TRBV7-2 and TRBJ1-5, is GAGVSQSPSNKVTEKGKDVELRCDPISGHTALYWYRQSLGQGLEFLIYFQGNSAPDKSGLPSDRFSAERTGGSVSTLTIQRTQQEDSAVYLCASSSDSAYQPQHFGDGTRLSIL.

The rearrangement links TRBV29-1 to TRBJ2-7, with TRBD2 identical over 8 bases. This CDR3 spans 14 amino acids. CDR1 SQVTM and CDR2 ANQGSEA come from the germline V gene. With 5 bases clipped from V and 4 bases from J, the junction kept 10 bases outside the gene matches. This CDR3 is CSVRTAGGAYEQYF. Here the CDR3 DNA reads TGCAGCGTTAGGACTGCGGGGGGAGCGTACGAGCAGTACTTC.

This clone appeared once. This sequence joins TRBV19 and TRBJ2-3, with 7 positions matching TRBD2. CDR3 length equals 15 residues. Germline V gene data show CDR1 as LNHDA and CDR2 as SQIVND (reference sequence). V lost 3 bases, J lost 1 base, and 4 bases stayed unmatched. The CDR3 protein is CASSILGGGTDTQYF. CDR3 DNA: TGTGCCAGTAGTATTTTGGGAGGGGGCACAGATACGCAGTATTTT.

The chain uses TRBV14 and TRBJ1-2, with a tentative D call TRBD1 (6 bases). The CDR3 consists of 15 residues. Germline V CDR1 and CDR2: SGHDN, FVKESK. Trimming took off 4 bases at V and 6 bases at J, with 18 bases between the two ends. CDR3: CASSLGDRKVNGYTF. CDR3 DNA sequence: TGTGCCAGCAGCCTAGGCGACAGGAAGGTAAATGGCTACACCTTC.

This chain joins TRBV7-2 and TRBJ2-7; the match to TRBD2 covers 8 bases. CDR1 and CDR2 (germline): SGHTA, FQGNSA. Trimming cost V 5 bases and J 5 bases; bases outside gene matches: 5. There are 13 residues in the CDR3. The CDR3 sequence is CASSEREIDEQYF. The DNA of the CDR3 is TGTGCCAGCAGCGAGCGGGAGATTGACGAGCAGTACTTC.

The rearrangement joins TRBV7-9 to TRBJ1-2; 8 bases line up with TRBD1. Germline V gene sequence: CDR1 SEHNR, CDR2 FQNEAQ (reference sequence). CDR3 length equals 14 residues. The trim removed 5 bases at V and 0 bases at J, leaving 2 bases unmatched. The CDR3 region has the DNA TGTGCCAGCAGCCCGGGACAGGCTAACTATGGCTACACCTTC. Protein: CASSPGQANYGYTF.

The rearrangement joins TRBV12-3 or TRBV12-4 to TRBJ2-2; D is undetermined. The CDR3 loop spans 13 amino acids. Trimming left V 2 bases short and J 3 bases short, with 4 bases between. The CDR3 bases are TGTGCCAGCAGTTTACTATACACCGGGGAGCTGTTTTTT. This translates into CASSLLYTGELFF.